The next 5 T cell receptor beta chains were all read from a single sample in a study of CD8 T cells in ankylosing spondylitis. TCRdb reprocessed the 5' RACE reads via MiXCR and lists one record per CDR3 protein. The repertoire holds roughly 140,000 distinct CDR3 sequences, with more than 40% as singletons. The sequencing sample was made of synovial fluid, either unsorted or a sorted T cell fraction (not recorded which). The receptor source for this set is a male donor with ankylosing spondylitis.

This clonotype appeared a few times. The chain is built from TRBV7-6 and TRBJ1-1; D not resolved. The germline CDR1 and CDR2 sequences are SGHVS and FNYEAQ. Trimming stripped 0 bases from V and 6 bases from J, with 17 bases between. This CDR3 region has 16 residues. In DNA form, the CDR3 reads TGTGCCAGCAGCTTAGCGCTAAAAGGGCCCGGGGCTGAAGCTTTCTTT. Residues: CASSLALKGPGAEAFF.

The gene calls are TRBV20-1 and TRBJ2-3, with a tentative D call TRBD1 (5 bases). Germline-derived CDR1 and CDR2 are DFQATT and SNEGSKA (reference sequence). The CDR3 is 15 residues long. V was trimmed by 1 base and J by 3 bases, leaving 14 bases between them. As DNA, the CDR3 is TGCAGTGCTAGAGTATTTTGGACAAGGACAGATACGCAGTATTTT. This sequence encodes CSARVFWTRTDTQYF.

The V call is TRBV20-1, the J call TRBJ2-5; D is ambiguous. The CDR3 has 13 amino acids. Between the trimmed V and J ends, which lost 0 bases and 7 bases, there was a span of 12 bases. Per the germline V gene, CDR1 is DFQATT and CDR2 is SNEGSKA (reference sequence). The CDR3 region has the DNA TGCAGTGCTAGAGATCGGAGTTACAGGACCCAGTACTTC. This translates into CSARDRSYRTQYF.

The chain joins TRBV7-9 to TRBJ2-1; possible D gene TRBD2, 5 bases. Trimming took off 0 bases at V and 0 bases at J, with 9 bases between the two ends. Germline CDR1 is SEHNR and CDR2 is FQNEAQ (reference sequence). The CDR3 sequence is 16 residues long. The CDR3, as DNA: TGTGCCAGCAGCTTAGCGAATGACTACTCCTACAATGAGCAGTTCTTC. As protein: CASSLANDYSYNEQFF.

The chain combines TRBV28 with TRBJ2-7; D remains unclear. The CDR3 is made up of 16 amino acids. V was cut by 6 bases and J by 2 bases, with 20 bases left in between. CDR1 MDHEN and CDR2 SYDVKM come from the germline V gene. The CDR3 coding sequence is TGTGCCAGCAGCTCAATTGGGTACCCAAACCCCTACGAGCAGTACTTC. It translates to CASSSIGYPNPYEQYF.